This entry concerns a single T cell receptor beta chain. Its target is unknown. This record belongs to a study of CD8 T cells in Susac syndrome. Sequencing of TCR beta was performed on blood CD8+ T cells and on blood CD4+ T cells. The study, taken as a whole, reports: The study recognized that its TCR sequencing and HLA analysis covered a relatively small number of individuals.

Reverse transcription of about 0.5 to 1 ug RNA was carried out with random hexamers. By means of immunoSEQ multiplex PCR, TCR beta CDR3 spanning 54 Vbeta and 13 Jbeta underwent amplification. Via MiXCR, TCRdb re-called the immunoSEQ multiplex PCR reads, giving one row per CDR3 protein. Here the sample spans about 150,000 distinct CDR3 sequences, just over 90% being singletons. J lost 6 bases, V lost 6 bases, and 9 bases had no gene match. The CDR3 spans 14 residues. CDR1 and CDR2 (germline): SGHKS, YYEKEE (reference sequence). This receptor was identified in a human donor in good health. The chain recombines TRBV5-5 with TRBJ1-2; 9 bases map to TRBD1. Sequences were obtained from CD4+ T cells from PBMCs. CDR3 in amino acids: CASNDRGQGNGYTF. The CDR3 DNA sequence: TGTGCCAGCAACGACAGGGGACAGGGAAATGGCTACACCTTC.